Sequencing of this T cell receptor beta chain was carried out in a study of read filtering for tumor transcriptome and immune sequencing. Study background: The cohort had 17 men and under 15 women aged about 45 to 80, mean about 68 years. RNA-seq yielded only roughly 75 to 1,300 TCR reads, IR-seq about 4.05 to 11 million. R-ISS stage counts were eight or nine for I, roughly 16 for II, 6 or 7 for III. The study, taken as a whole, reports: The sorted CD138-negative fraction was a mixed bone marrow immune population, not purified T cells.

Germline CDR1 and CDR2: SGHTA and FQGTGA. CDR3 length: 11 amino acids. Between the trimmed V and J ends, which lost 3 bases and 10 bases, there was a span of 7 bases. Concerning this clonotype: The antigen is unknown. This likely came from a read error, as a far larger clone is one base away.

The library was built from roughly 400 ng RNA with molecular barcoded adaptors for alpha/delta and beta/gamma chains. TCRdb reprocessed the reads via MiXCR and lists one record per CDR3 protein. The sample contains roughly 41,000 distinct CDR3 sequences, roughly 13% of which appear only once. Sequencing was done on a sample of a population of CD138-negative cells sorted from bone marrow. The chain carries TRBV7-3 and TRBJ2-1; D not certain. The TCR was taken from a donor over 35 with multiple myeloma. CDR3 DNA: TGTGCCAGCAGCTTTAAGTCAGAGCAGTTCTTC. Translation gives CASSFKSEQFF. The full variable domain, its missing parts supplied by reference TRBV7-3 and TRBJ2-1, is GAGVSQTPSNKVTEKGKYVELRCDPISGHTALYWYRQSLGQGPEFLIYFQGTGAADDSGLPNDRFFAVRPEGSVSTLKIQRTERGDSAVYLCASSFKSEQFFGPGTRLTVL.